This T cell receptor (beta chain) emerged from a study of blood T cell repertoires in COVID-19. For the study at large: Researchers got acute and convalescent COVID-19 samples from the United States, Italy and Spain. T cells, B-cell-depleted T cells, or PBMCs supplied cDNA or gDNA.

Under the authors' procedure: Researchers report that nucleated cell counts were estimated from reference gene primer amplification. The table came from immunoSEQ multiplex PCR; TCRdb's copy has only in-frame clones and leaves some out. V, J and clone size derive from that table, while D and trimming were established from the DNA sequence. The table lists roughly 100,000 clones, 69% of them singletons. This CDR3 spans 12 amino acids. Trimming removed 6 bases from V and 4 bases from J; junction bases left unmatched: 3. The germline gives CDR1 MNHEY, CDR2 SVGAGI. This clone was counted between two and nine times.

This chain joins TRBV6-5 and TRBJ2-7, with 7 bases fitting TRBD1. The specimen sequenced was peripheral blood. This receptor was identified in a man at least 80 years old with acute or convalescent COVID-19. The CDR3 loop reads CASSRQGYEQYF. The CDR3 coding sequence is TGTGCCAGCAGCAGACAGGGTTACGAGCAGTACTTC.